The 21 T cell receptor beta chains below all came from one sample that was sequenced in a study of blood T cell repertoires in COVID-19. Libraries were prepared by immunoSEQ multiplex PCR; TCRdb keeps only in-frame clonotypes and omits some of them. The sample consists of hundreds of thousands of clones, less than 90% of them appearing once. Source material: peripheral blood. The receptors were sampled from a woman aged 70 to 79 with COVID-19, enrolled during active disease.

A single count supports this clone. V usage is TRBV12-5 and J usage is TRBJ2-5, with TRBD1 matching 8 bases. Germline V gives CDR1 LGHNT, CDR2 FRNRAP. The CDR3 has 14 residues. Trimming at V came to 1 base and at J to 6 bases, leaving 4 bases not matched to a gene. CDR3 nucleotide sequence: TGTGCTAGTGGTTTGGGACAGGGGTGGCAGACCCAGTACTTC. Translation: CASGLGQGWQTQYF.

The CDR3 loop reads CASSLTGGANGYTF. The CDR3 DNA reads TGTGCCAGCAGCTTGACAGGGGGCGCGAATGGCTACACCTTC. V usage is TRBV7-2 and J usage is TRBJ1-2, with TRBD1 identical over 10 bases. The CDR3 totals 14 residues. The J segment lost 6 bases and the V segment lost 3 bases, leaving 4 bases of the junction unmatched. CDR1 is SGHTA, CDR2 FQGNSA, per germline. The whole variable domain, filled in from reference TRBV7-2 and TRBJ1-2, reads GAGVSQSPSNKVTEKGKDVELRCDPISGHTALYWYRQSLGQGLEFLIYFQGNSAPDKSGLPSDRFSAERTGGSVSTLTIQRTQQEDSAVYLCASSLTGGANGYTFGSGTRLTVV.

This chain uses TRBV6-1 with TRBJ2-5; a weak D match, TRBD2 (6 bases). Germline CDR1 is MNHNS and CDR2 is SASEGT. V was shortened by 1 base and J by 4 bases, with 13 bases between the two germline ends. The CDR3 loop spans 15 amino acids. The CDR3 nucleotides are TGTGCCAGCAGTGAAGTACCAGGGAGGTCAGAGACCCAGTACTTC. It is translated as CASSEVPGRSETQYF.

The chain links TRBV6-5 to TRBJ1-1, with TRBD1 matching 7 bases. The CDR3 is 15 residues long. J lost 3 bases, V lost 5 bases, and 9 bases had no gene match. CDR1 and CDR2 (germline): MNHEY, SVGAGI. CDR3 amino acids: CASSPAGGWDTEAFF. For the CDR3, the DNA is TGTGCCAGCAGTCCCGCAGGGGGTTGGGACACTGAAGCTTTCTTT.

V usage is TRBV6-1 and J usage is TRBJ2-7; the match to TRBD1 covers 12 bases. The V and J ends lost 3 bases and 3 bases, in that order; junction bases with no gene match: 3. CDR3 size: 15 residues. The germline gives CDR1 MNHNS, CDR2 SASEGT. CDR3 protein: CASSEGQGANYEQYF. In nucleotides, the CDR3 is TGTGCCAGCAGTGAGGGACAGGGGGCGAACTACGAGCAGTACTTC.

This chain links TRBV5-4 with TRBJ1-2; TRBD1 might be the D (6 bases). Per germline, CDR1 SGHNT and CDR2 YYREEE (reference sequence). The CDR3 is 14 residues long. The ends were cut back, 5 bases at V and 8 bases at J, with 19 bases in the middle. CDR3 DNA sequence: TGTGCCAGCAGACTAACCGGGACACTCTCCGGCTACACCTTC. This encodes CASRLTGTLSGYTF. The variable domain in full, with the rest retrieved from reference TRBV5-4 and TRBJ1-2, is ETGVTQSPTHLIKTRGQQVTLRCSSQSGHNTVSWYQQALGQGPQFIFQYYREEENGRGNFPPRFSGLQFPNYSSELNVNALELDDSALYLCASRLTGTLSGYTFGSGTRLTVV.

The CDR3 region has the DNA TGTGCCAGCAGACGAGCTAGCGGGGGATCGCAAGAGACCCAGTACTTC. Protein: CASRRASGGSQETQYF. The genes are TRBV7-9 and TRBJ2-5, with 10 bases identical to TRBD2. Germline lookup yields CDR1 SEHNR and CDR2 FQNEAQ (reference sequence). The J segment lost 2 bases and the V segment lost 6 bases, leaving 9 bases of the junction unmatched. This CDR3 contains 16 residues.

J is TRBJ2-1 and V is TRBV2, with 14 bases aligning to TRBD2. This CDR3 has 16 residues. Germline CDR1 SNHLY, CDR2 FYNNEI. Unmatched junction bases numbered 7, after V lost 4 bases and J lost 8 bases. For the CDR3, the DNA is TGTGCCAGCAGTGGACTAGCGGGGGGGCAATTCGATGAGCAGTTCTTC. This encodes CASSGLAGGQFDEQFF.

This clone was seen a few times. CDR3 protein: CASSIVLRENTEAFF. CDR3 bases: TGTGCCAGTAGTATAGTTCTCCGGGAGAACACTGAAGCTTTCTTT. The chain couples TRBV19 to TRBJ1-1; D gene ambiguous. This CDR3 has 15 amino acids. V was clipped by 1 base and J by 1 base, with 10 bases between them. Germline values: CDR1 LNHDA, CDR2 SQIVND (reference sequence).

CDR3 in amino acids: CASRGGLAVNNEQFF. The CDR3, as DNA: TGTGCCAGCAGGGGGGGACTAGCGGTTAACAATGAGCAGTTCTTC. The chain joins TRBV2 to TRBJ2-1; 11 nucleotides match TRBD2. Germline lookup yields CDR1 SNHLY and CDR2 FYNNEI. The CDR3 loop spans 15 amino acids. J gave up 5 bases and V 6 bases, and 6 bases lay outside the gene matches.

Only one count was recorded for this clone. This chain joins TRBV7-8 and TRBJ1-5, with D perhaps TRBD1 (5 bases). The CDR3 covers 14 residues. CDR1 is SGHVS and CDR2 is FQNEAQ in the germline V gene. Trimming cost V 2 bases and J 7 bases, with 12 bases left between them. In DNA, the CDR3 is TGTGCCAGCAGCTTACAAAGGGGTGAACAGCCCCAGCATTTT. Translated, it gives CASSLQRGEQPQHF.

Turning to this clone: The same CDR3 arises from other DNA sequences in this sample as well. V gene TRBV27 combines with J gene TRBJ2-7, with a weak D call TRBD2 (6 bases). CDR3 length equals 13 residues. V was cut by 0 bases and J by 4 bases, with 7 bases left in between. Germline V lookup: CDR1 MNHEY, CDR2 SMNVEV (reference sequence). In nucleotides, the CDR3 is TGTGCCAGCAGTTTATCGAGCGGGTACGAGCAGTACTTC. Protein sequence: CASSLSSGYEQYF.

J is TRBJ2-7 and V is TRBV18, with 7 positions matching TRBD1. The V gene's germline CDR1 is KGHSH and CDR2 LQKENI. V shed 2 bases and J 5 bases; nucleotides not matched to a gene: 6. The CDR3 has 14 residues. The CDR3 sequence is CASSPSTGWDEQYF. The DNA of the CDR3 is TGTGCCAGCTCACCATCGACAGGGTGGGACGAGCAGTACTTC.

The chain uses TRBV5-1 and TRBJ1-2, with 8 bases that match TRBD1. The CDR3 extends over 16 amino acids. V gave up 2 bases and J gave up 2 bases; unmatched junction bases: 8. Germline lookup yields CDR1 SGHRS and CDR2 YFSETQ. In DNA form, the CDR3 reads TGCGCCAGCAGCTTACAGACAGGGGCGAAAAACTATGGCTACACCTTC. It specifies CASSLQTGAKNYGYTF.

The J gene is TRBJ2-1, the V gene TRBV3-1 (or the pseudogene TRBV3-2); D is unclear. Germline CDR1 is LGHDT and CDR2 is YNNKEL (reference sequence). The CDR3 is 14 residues long. Trimming left V 3 bases short and J 7 bases short, with 13 bases between. CDR3 amino acids: CASSQTTYRNEQFF. DNA of the CDR3: TGTGCCAGCAGCCAGACGACTTATCGGAATGAGCAGTTCTTC.

The chain joins TRBV27 to TRBJ2-2; 15 bases line up with TRBD2. CDR1 and CDR2 from the germline V gene are MNHEY and SMNVEV (reference sequence). V lost 5 bases and J lost 7; bases outside the gene matches: 8. The CDR3 is made up of 17 amino acids. In DNA form, the CDR3 reads TGTGCCAGCAGTATCTGGACTAGCGGGGGGGTTAACGGGGAGCTGTTTTTT. It specifies CASSIWTSGGVNGELFF.

V usage is TRBV2 and J usage is TRBJ1-1; TRBD1 aligns across 11 bases. This CDR3 is 17 amino acids long. The V and J ends lost 1 base and 5 bases, in that order; junction bases with no gene match: 9. The V gene's germline CDR1 is SNHLY and CDR2 FYNNEI. CDR3 in amino acids: CASSEGGQGAVGTEAFF. In DNA form, the CDR3 reads TGTGCCAGCAGTGAAGGCGGACAGGGGGCAGTAGGGACTGAAGCTTTCTTT. Full variable domain (outside the CDR3, taken from reference TRBV2 and TRBJ1-1): EPEVTQTPSHQVTQMGQEVILRCVPISNHLYFYWYRQILGQKVEFLVSFYNNEISEKSEIFDDQFSVERPDGSNFTLKIRSTKLEDSAMYFCASSEGGQGAVGTEAFFGQGTRLTVV.

The V call is TRBV4-3, the J call TRBJ1-2; 7 bases map to TRBD1. CDR3 size: 14 residues. Germline V lookup: CDR1 LGHNA, CDR2 YSLEER. The trim removed 4 bases at V and 2 bases at J, leaving 4 bases unmatched. CDR3 sequence (DNA): TGCGCCAGCAGCCCAACGACAGGGAACTATGGCTACACCTTC. Its translation: CASSPTTGNYGYTF.

The chain uses TRBV2 and TRBJ2-7; TRBD2 aligns across 9 bases. The CDR3 is 15 residues long. The V and J ends lost 6 bases and 4 bases, in that order; junction bases with no gene match: 10. Germline CDR1 SNHLY, CDR2 FYNNEI. Here the CDR3 DNA reads TGTGCCAGCAGAGAATCTAGCGGGGATCTATACGAGCAGTACTTC. Protein: CASRESSGDLYEQYF.

This chain joins TRBV24-1 and TRBJ2-7, with D possibly matching TRBD2 (5 bases). Trimming cost V 4 bases and J 7 bases, with 10 bases left between them. Per germline, CDR1 KGHDR and CDR2 SFDVKD. This CDR3 is built from 12 residues. CDR3 sequence: CATSDPTGEQYF. The CDR3 nucleotides are TGTGCCACCAGTGACCCGACGGGGGAGCAGTACTTC.

The chain couples TRBV24-1 to TRBJ2-1, with D possibly matching TRBD2 (6 bases). The V end was cut by 5 bases, the J end by 7 bases, with 20 bases between. Germline V gene data show CDR1 as KGHDR and CDR2 as SFDVKD. This CDR3 has 16 residues. CDR3 in DNA: TGTGCCACCAGTGCCCGGGGGACCCATGAGGGTAATGAGCAGTTCTTC. This translates into CATSARGTHEGNEQFF.